This T cell receptor beta chain was identified during a study of blood T cell repertoires in COVID-19. Study-wide context: The United States, Italy and Spain supplied acute and convalescent COVID-19 samples. Sources were T cells, B-cell-depleted T cells, or PBMCs; the material itself was cDNA or gDNA.

Original handling: Scientists estimated how many nucleated cells there were by amplifying reference gene primers. Produced via immunoSEQ multiplex PCR; TCRdb's table is partial and in-frame only. Clone size and the V and J calls come from that table; the DNA yielded D and trimming. Of under 100,000 clones in the sample, around 80% were seen once. V shed 5 bases and J shed 2 bases, with 8 bases lying between them. The CDR3 length is 13 residues. The source is an older woman with acute or convalescent COVID-19. The sequencing input was peripheral blood. This chain links TRBV12-3 or TRBV12-4 with TRBJ2-3; TRBD1 might be the D (5 bases). CDR3 nucleotides: TGTGCCAGCAGTCTACAGGTCACAGATACGCAGTATTTT. Translated: CASSLQVTDTQYF.